This is a list of T cell receptor beta chains from one sample in a study of cytomegalovirus exposure and HLA in healthy donors. TCRdb keeps only in-frame clones here, not all; method: immunoSEQ multiplex PCR. The sample carries around 150,000 clones, roughly 75% recorded once. Sequencing used PBMCs. The origin of the receptors is a young man in good health. CDR3s include the opening cysteine and the closing phenylalanine or tryptophan. Each record gives: D gene, J gene, clone size, V gene, CDR3 protein, CDR3 DNA. The D gene is left open where the match is weak. Size values are once, few and many counts, or a class for expanded clones, and some rows have none.

.,TRBJ2-1,.,TRBV29-1,CSVEPRGNEQFF,TGCAGCGTTGAACCTAGGGGCAATGAGCAGTTCTTC
TRBD2,TRBJ2-2,.,TRBV27,CASSLGLANTGELFF,TGTGCCAGCAGTTTAGGACTAGCGAACACCGGGGAGCTGTTTTTT
TRBD1,TRBJ1-4,.,TRBV9,CASSPRGQDALRPREKLFF,TGTGCCAGCAGCCCCCGGGGACAGGACGCACTGCGTCCCCGGGAAAAACTGTTTTTT
.,TRBJ2-1,.,TRBV7-2,CASSIFYNEQFF,TGTGCCAGCAGCATCTTCTACAATGAGCAGTTCTTC
.,TRBJ1-1,once,TRBV12-5,CASGLGRGIEAFF,TGTGCTAGTGGTTTGGGACGGGGGATTGAAGCTTTCTTT
TRBD1,TRBJ1-2,.,TRBV7-8,CASSVRQGFYGYTF,TGTGCCAGCAGCGTCCGACAGGGGTTCTATGGCTACACCTTC
TRBD1,TRBJ1-4,.,TRBV2,CASRGDRGPEKLFF,TGTGCCAGCAGGGGGGACAGGGGGCCCGAAAAACTGTTTTTT
.,TRBJ1-5,.,TRBV28,CASRPAGATRNQPQHF,TGTGCCAGCAGGCCTGCTGGGGCAACTCGCAATCAGCCCCAGCATTTT
.,TRBJ2-3,.,TRBV16,CASSQWGPLDGDTQYF,TGTGCCAGCAGCCAATGGGGCCCCCTGGACGGTGATACGCAGTATTTT
.,TRBJ2-7,.,TRBV11-2,CASSPRIQKVGLKAYEQYF,TGTGCCAGCAGCCCCCGTATCCAGAAAGTGGGGCTCAAGGCCTACGAGCAGTACTTC
.,TRBJ1-1,.,TRBV7-8,CASSLENRNTEAFF,TGTGCCAGCAGCTTAGAAAACAGGAACACTGAAGCTTTCTTT
.,TRBJ1-2,few,TRBV16,CASSSRGTNYGYTF,TGTGCCAGCAGCTCCAGGGGAACCAACTATGGCTACACCTTC
TRBD2,TRBJ2-5,once,TRBV19,CASRRRGLAGELMGETQYF,TGTGCCAGTCGCCGGCGGGGACTAGCGGGAGAATTGATGGGAGAGACCCAGTACTTC
TRBD2,TRBJ2-3,.,TRBV27,CASTPRGGDTQYF,TGTGCCAGCACCCCCCGGGGGGGAGATACGCAGTATTTT
.,TRBJ2-7,few,TRBV27,CASSFKSGYEQYF,TGTGCCAGCAGTTTTAAATCCGGCTACGAGCAGTACTTC
.,TRBJ1-1,.,TRBV19,CASTYRGTEAFF,TGTGCCAGTACCTATAGAGGGACTGAAGCTTTCTTT
.,TRBJ1-1,.,TRBV5-1,CASGPGTQGTEAFF,TGCGCCAGCGGCCCCGGGACCCAGGGGACTGAAGCTTTCTTT
.,TRBJ1-2,few,TRBV5-6,CASSDTGFGYTF,TGTGCCAGCAGCGACACAGGGTTTGGCTACACCTTC
TRBD1,TRBJ1-5,.,TRBV29-1,CSVGPGGGQPQHF,TGCAGCGTTGGACCAGGGGGCGGTCAGCCCCAGCATTTT
TRBD1,TRBJ2-3,few,TRBV11-3,CATQDRSAADTQYF,TGTGCTACCCAGGACAGGTCGGCGGCAGATACGCAGTATTTT
TRBD2,TRBJ2-1,.,TRBV4-1,CASSQDGTSGWAQFF,TGCGCCAGCAGCCAAGACGGAACTAGCGGTTGGGCGCAGTTCTTC
TRBD1,TRBJ1-1,many,TRBV18,CASSDRANTEAFF,TGTGCCAGCTCAGACAGGGCGAACACTGAAGCTTTCTTT
TRBD2,TRBJ2-7,few,TRBV28,CASSLGTSGTYEQYF,TGTGCCAGCAGTCTAGGGACTAGCGGGACCTACGAGCAGTACTTC
.,TRBJ1-5,.,TRBV30,CAWSAGNQPQHF,TGTGCCTGGAGCGCCGGGAATCAGCCCCAGCATTTT
.,TRBJ1-1,.,TRBV9,CASSVVGGQGTEAFF,TGTGCCAGCAGCGTAGTAGGAGGTCAGGGGACTGAAGCTTTCTTT
.,TRBJ2-6,.,TRBV13,CASSLPSSGANVLTF,TGTGCCAGCAGCTTACCCAGCTCTGGGGCCAACGTCCTGACTTTC
.,TRBJ2-1,.,TRBV7-6,CASSFSAVTDEQFF,TGTGCCAGCAGCTTCAGTGCAGTAACAGATGAGCAGTTCTTC
.,TRBJ1-2,.,TRBV7-2,CASSPSVGYTF,TGTGCCAGCAGCCCTTCAGTTGGCTACACCTTC
.,TRBJ1-2,.,TRBV28,CASSRGGQRGYTF,TGTGCCAGCAGCCGGGGCGGACAGCGGGGCTACACCTTC
.,TRBJ2-1,.,TRBV7-9,CASINGGQRYNEQFF,TGTGCCAGCATCAACGGGGGACAGCGTTACAATGAGCAGTTCTTC
.,TRBJ1-1,few,TRBV7-9,CASTQVGGGAFF,TGTGCCAGCACCCAAGTGGGCGGGGGGGCTTTCTTT
.,TRBJ2-1,.,TRBV2,CARGEGEQFF,TGTGCCAGGGGAGAGGGTGAGCAGTTCTTC
.,TRBJ2-7,once,TRBV19,CASSIGGPIPYEQYF,TGTGCCAGTAGTATCGGAGGGCCAATCCCCTACGAGCAGTACTTC
.,TRBJ1-5,.,TRBV9,CASSVDHGNQPQHF,TGTGCCAGCAGCGTAGATCATGGCAATCAGCCCCAGCATTTT
.,TRBJ2-3,.,TRBV10-3,CAISGMQGDTQYF,TGTGCCATCAGTGGGATGCAGGGGGATACGCAGTATTTT